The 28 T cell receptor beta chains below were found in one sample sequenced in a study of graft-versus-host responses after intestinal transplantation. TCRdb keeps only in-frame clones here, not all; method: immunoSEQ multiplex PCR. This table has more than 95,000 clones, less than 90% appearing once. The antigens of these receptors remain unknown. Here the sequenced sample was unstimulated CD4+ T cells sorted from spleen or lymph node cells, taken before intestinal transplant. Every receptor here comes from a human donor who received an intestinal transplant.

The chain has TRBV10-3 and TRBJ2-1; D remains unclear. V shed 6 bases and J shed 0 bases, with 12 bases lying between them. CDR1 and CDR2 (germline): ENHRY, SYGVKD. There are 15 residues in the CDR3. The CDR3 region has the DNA TGTGCCATCAGGGCTCAGGAGAGCTCCTACAATGAGCAGTTCTTC. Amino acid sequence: CAIRAQESSYNEQFF.

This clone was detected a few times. The CDR3 DNA reads TGTGCCAGCAGTTACTCTGGACAGATTTCCTACGAGCAGTACTTC. This codes for CASSYSGQISYEQYF. V gene TRBV6-5 combines with J gene TRBJ2-7; possibly TRBD1 for D (6 bases). The CDR3 loop spans 15 amino acids. Trimming shortened V by 0 bases and J by 1 base, and 10 bases separated the two germline ends. CDR1 is MNHEY, CDR2 SVGAGI, per germline.

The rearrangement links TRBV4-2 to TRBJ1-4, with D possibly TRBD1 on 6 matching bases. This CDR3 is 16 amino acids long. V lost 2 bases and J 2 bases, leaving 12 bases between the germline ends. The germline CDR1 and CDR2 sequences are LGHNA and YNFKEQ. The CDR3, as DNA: TGTGCCAGCAGCCAAATTGCAGGGGCCACTAATGAAAAACTGTTTTTT. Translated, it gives CASSQIAGATNEKLFF.

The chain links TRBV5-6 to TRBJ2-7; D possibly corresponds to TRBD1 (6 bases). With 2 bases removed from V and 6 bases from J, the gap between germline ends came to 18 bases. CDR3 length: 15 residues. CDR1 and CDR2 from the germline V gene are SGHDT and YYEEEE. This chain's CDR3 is CASSLGLGAFGEQYF. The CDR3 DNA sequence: TGTGCCAGCAGCTTAGGATTGGGGGCCTTCGGCGAGCAGTACTTC.

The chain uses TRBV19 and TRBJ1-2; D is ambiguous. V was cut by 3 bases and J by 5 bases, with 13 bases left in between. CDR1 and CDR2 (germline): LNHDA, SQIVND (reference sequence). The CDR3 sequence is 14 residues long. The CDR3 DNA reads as TGTGCCAGTAGTATCACCCCGGGTCTATATGGCTACACCTTC. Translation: CASSITPGLYGYTF.

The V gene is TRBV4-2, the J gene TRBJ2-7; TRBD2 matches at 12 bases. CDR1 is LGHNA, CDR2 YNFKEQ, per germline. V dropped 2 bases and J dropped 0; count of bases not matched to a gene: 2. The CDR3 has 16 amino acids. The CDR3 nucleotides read TGTGCCAGCAGCCAACGACTAGCGGGGGACTCCTACGAGCAGTACTTC. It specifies CASSQRLAGDSYEQYF.

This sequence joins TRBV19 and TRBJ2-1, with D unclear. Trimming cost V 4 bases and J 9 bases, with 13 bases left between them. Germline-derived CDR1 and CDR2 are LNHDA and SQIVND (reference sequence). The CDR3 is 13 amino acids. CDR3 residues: CASSNLRTSEQFF. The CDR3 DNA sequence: TGTGCCAGTAGTAATTTACGGACCTCTGAGCAGTTCTTC.

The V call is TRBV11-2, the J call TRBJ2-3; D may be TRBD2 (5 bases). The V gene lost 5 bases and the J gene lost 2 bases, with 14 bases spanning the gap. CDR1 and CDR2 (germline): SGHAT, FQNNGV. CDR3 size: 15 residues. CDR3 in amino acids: CASSRRGMTTDTQYF. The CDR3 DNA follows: TGTGCCAGCAGCCGTCGGGGAATGACCACAGATACGCAGTATTTT.

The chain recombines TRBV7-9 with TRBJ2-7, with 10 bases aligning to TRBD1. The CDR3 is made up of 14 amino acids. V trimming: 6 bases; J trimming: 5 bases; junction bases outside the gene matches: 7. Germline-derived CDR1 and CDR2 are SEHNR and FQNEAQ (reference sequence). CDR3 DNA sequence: TGTGCCAGCAGGGGGCGGGACAGGGGAAACGAGCAGTACTTC. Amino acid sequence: CASRGRDRGNEQYF.

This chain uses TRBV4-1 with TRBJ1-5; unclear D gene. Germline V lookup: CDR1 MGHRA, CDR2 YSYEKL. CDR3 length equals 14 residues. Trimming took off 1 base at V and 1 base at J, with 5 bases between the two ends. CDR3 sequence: CASSQGYSNQPQHF. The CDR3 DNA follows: TGCGCCAGCAGCCAAGGGTACAGCAATCAGCCCCAGCATTTT.

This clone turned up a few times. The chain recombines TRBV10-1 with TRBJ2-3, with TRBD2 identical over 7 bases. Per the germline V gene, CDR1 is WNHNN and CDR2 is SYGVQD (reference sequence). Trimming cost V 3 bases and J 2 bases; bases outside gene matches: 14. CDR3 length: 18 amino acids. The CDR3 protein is CASSESSSTSRITDTQYF. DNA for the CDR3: TGCGCCAGCAGTGAATCATCCTCGACTAGCCGAATCACAGATACGCAGTATTTT.

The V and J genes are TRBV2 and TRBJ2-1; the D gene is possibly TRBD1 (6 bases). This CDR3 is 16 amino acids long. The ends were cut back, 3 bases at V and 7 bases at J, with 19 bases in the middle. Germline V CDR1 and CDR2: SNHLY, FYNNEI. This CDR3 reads CASSDRGGIGLNEQFF. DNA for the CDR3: TGTGCCAGCAGTGACCGAGGGGGAATTGGTTTGAATGAGCAGTTCTTC.

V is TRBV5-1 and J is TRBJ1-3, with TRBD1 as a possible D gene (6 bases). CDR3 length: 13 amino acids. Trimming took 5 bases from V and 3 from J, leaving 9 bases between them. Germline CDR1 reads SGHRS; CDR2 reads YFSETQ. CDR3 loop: CASRQGSGNTIYF. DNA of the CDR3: TGCGCCAGCAGACAGGGAAGTGGAAACACCATATATTTT. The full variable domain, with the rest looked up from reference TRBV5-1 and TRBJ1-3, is KAGVTQTPRYLIKTRGQQVTLSCSPISGHRSVSWYQQTPGQGLQFLFEYFSETQRNKGNFPGRFSGRQFSNSRSEMNVSTLELGDSALYLCASRQGSGNTIYFGEGSWLTVV.

The CDR3 sequence: CASSFSETQYF. The CDR3 DNA is TGTGCCAGCAGCTTCTCGGAGACCCAGTACTTC. This chain uses TRBV5-4 with TRBJ2-5; no reliable D call. CDR1 SGHNT and CDR2 YYREEE come from the germline V gene (reference sequence). The CDR3 covers 11 residues. V was cut by 2 bases and J by 5 bases, with 4 bases left in between.

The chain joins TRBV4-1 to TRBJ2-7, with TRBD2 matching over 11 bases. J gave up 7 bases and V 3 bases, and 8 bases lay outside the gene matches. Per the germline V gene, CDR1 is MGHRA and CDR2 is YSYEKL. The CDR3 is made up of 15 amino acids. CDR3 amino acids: CASSQGLAGGGEQYF. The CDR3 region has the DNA TGCGCCAGCAGCCAGGGGCTAGCGGGAGGAGGTGAGCAGTACTTC.

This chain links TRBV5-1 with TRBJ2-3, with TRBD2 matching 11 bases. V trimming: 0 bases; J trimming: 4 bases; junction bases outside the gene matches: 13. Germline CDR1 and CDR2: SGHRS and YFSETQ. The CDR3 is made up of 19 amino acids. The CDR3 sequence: CASSLGTTGGLAVSDTQYF. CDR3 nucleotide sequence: TGCGCCAGCAGCTTGGGCACGACGGGGGGACTAGCGGTTTCAGATACGCAGTATTTT. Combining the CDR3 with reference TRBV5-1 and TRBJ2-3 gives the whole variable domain KAGVTQTPRYLIKTRGQQVTLSCSPISGHRSVSWYQQTPGQGLQFLFEYFSETQRNKGNFPGRFSGRQFSNSRSEMNVSTLELGDSALYLCASSLGTTGGLAVSDTQYFGPGTRLTVL.

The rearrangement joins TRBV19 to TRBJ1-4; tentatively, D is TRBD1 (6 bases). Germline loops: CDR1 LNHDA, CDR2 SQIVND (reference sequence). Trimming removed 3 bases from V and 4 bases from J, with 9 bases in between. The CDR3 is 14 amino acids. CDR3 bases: TGTGCCAGTAGTATCCAGGGGAGTAATGAAAAACTGTTTTTT. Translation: CASSIQGSNEKLFF.

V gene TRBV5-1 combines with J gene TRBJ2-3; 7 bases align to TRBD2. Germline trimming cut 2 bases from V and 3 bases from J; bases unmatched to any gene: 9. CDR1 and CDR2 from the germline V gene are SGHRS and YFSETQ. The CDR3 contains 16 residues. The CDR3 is CASSLSAGLGTDTQYF. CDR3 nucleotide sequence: TGCGCCAGCAGCTTATCCGCAGGACTAGGTACAGATACGCAGTATTTT.

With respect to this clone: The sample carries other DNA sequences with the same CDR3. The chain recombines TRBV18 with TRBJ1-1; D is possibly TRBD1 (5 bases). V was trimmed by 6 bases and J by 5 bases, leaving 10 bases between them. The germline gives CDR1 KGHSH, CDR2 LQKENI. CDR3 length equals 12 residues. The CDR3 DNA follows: TGTGCCAGCTCCCCGCAGGGAACTGAAGCTTTCTTT. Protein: CASSPQGTEAFF.

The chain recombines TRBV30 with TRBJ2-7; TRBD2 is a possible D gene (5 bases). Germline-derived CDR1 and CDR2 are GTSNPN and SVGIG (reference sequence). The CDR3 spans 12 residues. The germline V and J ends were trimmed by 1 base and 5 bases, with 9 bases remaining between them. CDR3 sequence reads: CAWSGSSHEQYF. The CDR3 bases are TGTGCCTGGAGTGGGTCTAGCCACGAGCAGTACTTC.

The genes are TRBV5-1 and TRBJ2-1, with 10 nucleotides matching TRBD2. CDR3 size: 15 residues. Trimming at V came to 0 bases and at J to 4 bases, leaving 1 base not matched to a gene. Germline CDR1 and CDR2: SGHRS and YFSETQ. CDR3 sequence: CASSLALAGYNEQFF. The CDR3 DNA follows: TGCGCCAGCAGCTTGGCACTAGCGGGATACAATGAGCAGTTCTTC.

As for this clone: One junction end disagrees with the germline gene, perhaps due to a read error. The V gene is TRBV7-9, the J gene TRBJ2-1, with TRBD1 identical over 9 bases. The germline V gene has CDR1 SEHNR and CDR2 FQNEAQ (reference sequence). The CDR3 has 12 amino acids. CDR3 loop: CASSLNRGRGIF. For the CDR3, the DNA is TGTGCCAGCAGCCTAAACAGGGGGCGAGGGATCTTC.

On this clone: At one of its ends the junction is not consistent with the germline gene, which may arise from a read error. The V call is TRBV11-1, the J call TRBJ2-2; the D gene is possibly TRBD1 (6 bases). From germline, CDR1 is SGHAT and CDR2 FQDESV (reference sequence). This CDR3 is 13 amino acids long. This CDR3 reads CASSYTGSGELLF. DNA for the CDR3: TGTGCCAGCAGCTACACAGGGTCCGGGGAGCTGTTGTTT.

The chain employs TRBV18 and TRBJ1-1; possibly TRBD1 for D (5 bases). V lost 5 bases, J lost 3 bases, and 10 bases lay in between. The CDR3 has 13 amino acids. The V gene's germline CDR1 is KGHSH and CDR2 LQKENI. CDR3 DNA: TGTGCCAGCTCAACAGGACTAGACACTGAAGCTTTCTTT. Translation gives CASSTGLDTEAFF.

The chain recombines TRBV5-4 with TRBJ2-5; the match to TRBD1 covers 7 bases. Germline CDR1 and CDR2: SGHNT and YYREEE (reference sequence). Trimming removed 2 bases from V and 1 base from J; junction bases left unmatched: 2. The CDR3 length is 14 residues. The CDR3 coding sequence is TGTGCCAGCAGCTTACAGGGGCGCCAAGAGACCCAGTACTTC. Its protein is CASSLQGRQETQYF.

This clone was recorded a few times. The CDR3 nucleotides read TGCGCCAGCAGCGCCGGATCGGGGGCTGGGGCCAACGTCCTGACTTTC. Translating it yields CASSAGSGAGANVLTF. V is TRBV5-1 and J is TRBJ2-6; maybe TRBD2 (6 bases). This CDR3 is 16 amino acids long. Trimming cost V 4 bases and J 2 bases, with 13 bases left between them. In germline, CDR1 is SGHRS, CDR2 YFSETQ.

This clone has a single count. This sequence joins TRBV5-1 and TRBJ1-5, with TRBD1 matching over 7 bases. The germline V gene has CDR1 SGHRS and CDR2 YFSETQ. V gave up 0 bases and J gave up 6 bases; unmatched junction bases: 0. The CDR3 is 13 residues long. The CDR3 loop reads CASSLGQGQPQHF. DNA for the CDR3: TGCGCCAGCAGCTTGGGACAGGGTCAGCCCCAGCATTTT.

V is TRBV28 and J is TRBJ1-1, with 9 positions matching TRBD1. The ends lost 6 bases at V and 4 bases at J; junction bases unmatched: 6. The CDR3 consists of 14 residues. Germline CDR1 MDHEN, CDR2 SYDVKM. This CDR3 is CASSDGQGITEAFF. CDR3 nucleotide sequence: TGTGCCAGCAGCGACGGACAGGGGATCACTGAAGCTTTCTTT. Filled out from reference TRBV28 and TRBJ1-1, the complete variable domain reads DVKVTQSSRYLVKRTGEKVFLECVQDMDHENMFWYRQDPGLGLRLIYFSYDVKMKEKGDIPEGYSVSREKKERFSLILESASTNQTSMYLCASSDGQGITEAFFGQGTRLTVV.